This T cell receptor (beta chain) appears in the sequencing data of a study of human T cells and chemical hapten exposure. Study overall: 2% DPC was applied to approximately 2 cm by approximately 2 cm of upper inner arm skin for sensitization. The patch tests put 0.01% DPC on the skin of the upper back and were read 6 days later.

From the RACE reads, TCRdb called clonotypes with MiXCR, one entry per CDR3 protein. The data show more than 110,000 distinct CDR3 sequences, with 12% seen just once and about 1.3% held by the top ten. V shed 5 bases, J shed 6 bases, and the junction held 13 bases outside the gene matches. The CDR3 runs to 16 residues. Germline V CDR1 and CDR2: MGHDK, SYGVNS. As to time point: patch test 2, 6 weeks after DPC sensitization. As to treatment: therapeutic diphenylcyclopropenone sensitization with weekly scalp DPC. Those who donated were patients with alopecia, 18 to 70 years of age, and suitable for DPC. As concerns this clonotype: Its antigen is unknown.

Study findings and constraints: DPC sensitization produced no change in TCRs with frequency above 1 in 1000.

The chain recombines TRBV25-1 with TRBJ2-1, with TRBD2 matching 7 bases. The input for sequencing was whole blood, taken in connection with sensitization to the hapten diphenylcyclopropenone (DPC). This clonotype originated in a woman aged 50 to 65 with alopecia areata. Some clones in this sample may be carry-over from other donors' samples. CDR3 amino acids: CASSPRGGRRGNEQFF. The CDR3 DNA reads TGTGCCAGCAGTCCACGGGGCGGGAGACGGGGCAATGAGCAGTTCTTC.